The 3 T cell receptor beta chains presented below share a single source sample, sequenced in a study of T cell repertoires in cytomegalovirus infection. One entry per CDR3 protein results from TCRdb running MiXCR on the reads. The sample gives around 550,000 distinct CDR3 sequences, more than 25% of which show up once; less than 15% is in the top ten. The sequenced sample was PBMCs. The receptors were gathered from a human donor in good health (CMV status not recorded). Some clones in this sample may be carry-over from other donors' samples.

V and J are TRBV5-4 and TRBJ1-4; 10 positions match TRBD1. V was pared by 3 bases and J by 3 bases, with 2 bases of the junction left unmatched. Per germline, CDR1 SGHNT and CDR2 YYREEE (reference sequence). CDR3 length: 15 residues. The CDR3 DNA reads TGTGCCAGCAGCTACGGACAGGGGGCTAATGAAAAACTGTTTTTT. Its translation: CASSYGQGANEKLFF.

J is TRBJ2-7 and V is TRBV11-2; 8 bases are a match to TRBD2. The CDR3 runs 15 residues. Germline lookup yields CDR1 SGHAT and CDR2 FQNNGV. The J segment lost 6 bases and the V segment lost 1 base, leaving 8 bases of the junction unmatched. CDR3 DNA: TGTGCCAGCAGCTTAGCCGGTGCGGGAGGAGCCGAGCAGTACGTC. This translates into CASSLAGAGGAEQYV.

The sample holds many counts of this clonotype. The rearrangement uses TRBV4-3 and TRBJ2-5; D might be TRBD1 (6 bases). Germline-derived CDR1 and CDR2 are LGHNA and YSLEER. Trimming removed 2 bases from V and 4 bases from J, with 8 bases in between. The length of the CDR3 is 13 residues. In DNA form, the CDR3 reads TGCGCCAGCAGCCAACTAGGGGGAGAGACCCAGTACTTC. It is translated as CASSQLGGETQYF.